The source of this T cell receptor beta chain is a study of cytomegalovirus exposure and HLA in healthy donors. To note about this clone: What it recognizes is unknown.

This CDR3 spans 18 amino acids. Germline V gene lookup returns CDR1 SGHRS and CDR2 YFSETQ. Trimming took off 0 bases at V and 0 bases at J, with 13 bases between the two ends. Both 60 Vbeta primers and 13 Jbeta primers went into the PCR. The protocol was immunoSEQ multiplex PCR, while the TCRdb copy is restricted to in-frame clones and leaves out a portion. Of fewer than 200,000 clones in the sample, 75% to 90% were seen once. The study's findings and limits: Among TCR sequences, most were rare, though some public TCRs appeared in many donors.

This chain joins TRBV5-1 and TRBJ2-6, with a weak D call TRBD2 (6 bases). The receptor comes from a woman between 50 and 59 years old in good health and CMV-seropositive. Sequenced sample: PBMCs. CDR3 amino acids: CASSLDGGYSSGANVLTF. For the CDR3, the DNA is TGCGCCAGCAGCTTGGATGGGGGGTATAGCTCTGGGGCCAACGTCCTGACTTTC.